What follows describes a single T cell receptor (beta chain). The antigen is undetermined. The CDR3 sequence is 15 residues long. With V trimmed by 5 bases and J by 5 bases, 7 bases remained unmatched. Germline V gene data show CDR1 as MGHDK and CDR2 as SYGVNS. It was with a sample-barcoded 5' primer and a J-beta primer mix that a second PCR of roughly 7 to 12 cycles was run. One entry per CDR3 protein results from TCRdb running MiXCR on the 5' RACE reads. Of about 750,000 distinct CDR3 sequences listed, 50% to 65% were seen once; the top ten hold about two fifths. The data originate from a study of blood T cells in healthy people across ages. Study observations and caveats: The diversity estimates, figures obtained from one million T cells, were considered underestimates.

The V and J genes are TRBV25-1 and TRBJ2-1; 9 bases line up with TRBD2. This clonotype originated in an elderly man in good health. Sequenced sample: blood. CDR3 nucleotides: TGTGCCAGCAGTCTATTAGCGGGAGTAGACAATGAGCAGTTCTTC. The encoded protein is CASSLLAGVDNEQFF.